This entry lists 31 T cell receptor beta chains sequenced from one sample in a study of blood T cells in healthy people across ages. The authors ran a second PCR of roughly 6 to 12 cycles using a sample-barcoded 5' primer and a J-beta primer mix. TCRdb analysed the 5' RACE reads with MiXCR anew, one entry per CDR3 protein. The sample has some 920,000 distinct CDR3 sequences; roughly half are singletons. The specimen sequenced was blood. All receptors come from a woman in her sixties in good health.

The CDR3: CASSQIQGGSYNEQYF. DNA of the CDR3: TGCGCCAGCAGCCAAATCCAAGGGGGCTCCTACAATGAGCAGTACTTC. The J gene is TRBJ2-1, the V gene TRBV4-1; the match to TRBD1 covers 7 bases. The J call may be in error: the DNA end matches TRBJ2-7 better. The length of the CDR3 is 16 residues. Germline CDR1 reads MGHRA; CDR2 reads YSYEKL.

The chain links TRBV14 to TRBJ2-1; possibly TRBD2 for D (7 bases). Germline loops: CDR1 SGHDN, CDR2 FVKESK. This CDR3 comprises 17 residues. The V gene lost 1 base and the J gene lost 5 bases, with 18 bases spanning the gap. CDR3 loop: CASSQGRRRGAHNEQFF. CDR3 bases: TGTGCCAGCAGCCAAGGGCGGAGACGGGGGGCCCACAATGAGCAGTTCTTC.

This clonotype was recorded at least ten times. This chain connects TRBV4-1 to TRBJ1-5; D not certain. Between the trimmed V and J ends, which lost 0 bases and 2 bases, there was a span of 20 bases. This CDR3 spans 19 amino acids. Germline-derived CDR1 and CDR2 are MGHRA and YSYEKL. The CDR3 loop is CASSQDLGMRVSRNQPQHF. The DNA of the CDR3 is TGCGCCAGCAGCCAAGATCTGGGGATGAGGGTATCTCGCAATCAGCCCCAGCATTTT.

This clonotype was picked up a small number of times. The rearrangement uses TRBV11-3 and TRBJ2-7, with 9 bases aligning to TRBD1. The CDR3 loop spans 16 amino acids. The J segment lost 4 bases and the V segment lost 0 bases, leaving 7 bases of the junction unmatched. Germline assignment: CDR1 SGHNT and CDR2 YENEEA. This CDR3 reads CASSLETGQGNYEQYF. DNA of the CDR3: TGTGCCAGCAGCTTAGAAACGGGACAGGGCAATTACGAGCAGTACTTC.

This clonotype was seen only a few times. The chain is built from TRBV3-1 and TRBJ2-4; D uncertain. The germline gives CDR1 LGHDT, CDR2 YNNKEL (reference sequence). This CDR3 comprises 13 residues. Trimming removed 1 base from V and 5 bases from J, with 6 bases in between. CDR3 residues: CASSQGSENIQYF. In nucleotides, the CDR3 is TGTGCCAGCAGCCAAGGATCCGAAAACATTCAGTACTTC.

The chain combines TRBV5-5 with TRBJ2-4, with D perhaps TRBD2 (7 bases). The assigned J gene may be wrong: the sequence end matches TRBJ2-7 better. The CDR3 runs to 15 residues. Germline V lookup: CDR1 SGHKS, CDR2 YYEKEE (reference sequence). The CDR3 region is CASSFTSEGGYEQYF. In DNA, the CDR3 is TGTGCCAGCAGCTTTACTAGCGAGGGGGGATACGAGCAGTACTTC.

The CDR3 DNA is TGTGCCAGCAGCCCCGCCCCGGGTGGGAACATTCAGTACTTC. Protein: CASSPAPGGNIQYF. The rearrangement uses TRBV5-6 and TRBJ2-5; D unresolved. Matching the DNA end better, TRBJ2-4 makes the J call doubtful. CDR3 length equals 14 residues. Germline-derived CDR1 and CDR2 are SGHDT and YYEEEE.

This chain uses TRBV7-2 with TRBJ2-1; 12 bases are shared with TRBD2. CDR1 SGHTA and CDR2 FQGNSA come from the germline V gene. V was pared by 3 bases and J by 2 bases, with 11 bases of the junction left unmatched. This CDR3 is 19 amino acids long. CDR3 sequence reads: CASSLWAPTSGRTYNEQFF. DNA of the CDR3: TGTGCCAGCAGCTTGTGGGCCCCCACTAGCGGGAGGACCTACAATGAGCAGTTCTTC.

The V and J genes are TRBV29-1 and TRBJ2-1; the D is unclear. The CDR3 is 11 amino acids. The germline CDR1 and CDR2 sequences are SQVTM and ANQGSEA. The ends were cut back, 7 bases at V and 4 bases at J, with 8 bases in the middle. The CDR3 here is CSAGWYNEQFF. Here the CDR3 DNA reads TGCAGCGCTGGGTGGTACAATGAGCAGTTCTTC.

The CDR3 reads CASSSQLGTSDRSSYEQYF. DNA of the CDR3: TGTGCCAGCAGCTCCCAGTTGGGGACTAGCGATAGGAGCTCCTACGAGCAGTACTTC. This chain links TRBV7-8 with TRBJ2-7, with 10 bases that match TRBD2. After removal of 4 bases from V and 0 bases from J, the junction contained 15 bases not matched to a gene. Germline values: CDR1 SGHVS, CDR2 FQNEAQ. This CDR3 is built from 19 residues.

V and J are TRBV2 and TRBJ1-2; 7 bases line up with TRBD1. This CDR3 has 14 residues. The germline V gene has CDR1 SNHLY and CDR2 FYNNEI. V lost 5 bases and J lost 7; bases outside the gene matches: 10. The CDR3 loop reads CASSRQGMVRGYTF. CDR3 DNA: TGTGCCAGCAGTCGACAGGGTATGGTTCGTGGCTACACCTTC. The complete variable domain, with remaining parts taken from reference TRBV2 and TRBJ1-2, reads EPEVTQTPSHQVTQMGQEVILRCVPISNHLYFYWYRQILGQKVEFLVSFYNNEISEKSEIFDDQFSVERPDGSNFTLKIRSTKLEDSAMYFCASSRQGMVRGYTFGSGTRLTVV.

This clonotype was detected only a few times. The chain uses TRBV4-1 and TRBJ2-1, with D hard to call. Germline assignment: CDR1 MGHRA and CDR2 YSYEKL. V lost 3 bases and J lost 6, with 9 bases in between. CDR3 length equals 13 residues. CDR3 in amino acids: CASSQLGTNEQFF. The CDR3 nucleotides are TGCGCCAGCAGCCAGCTAGGTACCAATGAGCAGTTCTTC.

The rearrangement joins TRBV6-5 to TRBJ2-5; 9 bases agree with TRBD1. This CDR3 contains 16 residues. Germline loops: CDR1 MNHEY, CDR2 SVGAGI. V was clipped by 2 bases and J by 4 bases; unmatched bases: 8. The CDR3 coding sequence is TGTGCCAGCAGTTACGCGGGAACAGGGGGCCTAGAGACCCAGTACTTC. The encoded protein is CASSYAGTGGLETQYF.

V usage is TRBV7-9 and J usage is TRBJ1-1; D unclear. Germline CDR1 is SEHNR and CDR2 is FQNEAQ (reference sequence). The V end lost 5 bases, the J end lost 4 bases, and 11 bases lay between the germline ends. The CDR3 consists of 13 residues. The CDR3 sequence: CASSPEYATEAFF. DNA for the CDR3: TGTGCCAGCAGCCCGGAGTACGCCACTGAAGCTTTCTTT.

The rearrangement links TRBV4-2 to TRBJ2-1; 9 positions match TRBD2. J was trimmed by 4 bases and V by 0 bases; bases with no gene match: 7. The CDR3 has 17 residues. Germline V lookup: CDR1 LGHNA, CDR2 YNFKEQ. The CDR3 loop reads CASSQDPESGRYNEQFF. The CDR3 bases are TGTGCCAGCAGCCAAGATCCAGAAAGCGGGAGGTACAATGAGCAGTTCTTC.

This chain links TRBV20-1 with TRBJ2-7; 10 positions agree with TRBD1. V trimming: 6 bases; J trimming: 6 bases; junction bases outside the gene matches: 8. Germline CDR1 reads DFQATT; CDR2 reads SNEGSKA (reference sequence). This CDR3 is 13 amino acids long. Here the CDR3 reads CSAPGQGFSEQYF. The CDR3 DNA sequence: TGCAGTGCCCCGGGACAGGGGTTCAGCGAGCAGTACTTC.

The chain couples TRBV7-3 to TRBJ2-5, with D uncertain. Trimming removed 5 bases from V and 0 bases from J, with 7 bases in between. From germline, CDR1 is SGHTA and CDR2 FQGTGA. The CDR3 is 13 amino acids. The DNA for the CDR3 is TGTGCCAGCAGCGTTCCTAACCAAGAGACCCAGTACTTC. This gives the protein CASSVPNQETQYF.

This clonotype was counted many times. This rearrangement joins TRBV20-1 to TRBJ1-5; D uncertain. Germline CDR1 and CDR2: DFQATT and SNEGSKA (reference sequence). There are 13 residues in the CDR3. V lost 2 bases and J lost 1, with 6 bases in between. The DNA of the CDR3 is TGCAGTGCTAGATACACCAGCAATCAGCCCCAGCATTTT. The encoded protein is CSARYTSNQPQHF.

CDR3 in amino acids: CASSLREKYNEQFF. CDR3 coding DNA: TGTGCCAGCAGTTTGAGGGAAAAATACAATGAGCAGTTCTTC. V is TRBV28 and J is TRBJ2-1; a weak D match, TRBD2 (5 bases). The CDR3 runs 14 residues. V was cut by 3 bases and J by 4 bases, with 10 bases left in between. Germline assignment: CDR1 MDHEN and CDR2 SYDVKM.

In DNA form, the CDR3 reads TGTGCCAGCTCACCAGGGACAGGGACCGCATACGAGCAGTACTTC. Translated, it gives CASSPGTGTAYEQYF. This chain links TRBV18 with TRBJ2-7; 9 bases align to TRBD1. The junction had 6 bases not matched to a gene; V was cut back by 2 bases and J by 4 bases. Germline CDR1 reads KGHSH; CDR2 reads LQKENI. The length of the CDR3 is 15 residues.

This chain connects TRBV4-1 to TRBJ2-7; D possibly matches TRBD1 or TRBD2 (5 bases each). This CDR3 region has 15 residues. The V gene lost 2 bases and the J gene lost 5 bases, with 16 bases spanning the gap. Germline V gives CDR1 MGHRA, CDR2 YSYEKL. CDR3 coding DNA: TGCGCCAGCAGCCAAACAGGCCTTACTAGTGACGAGCAGTACTTC. Protein product: CASSQTGLTSDEQYF.

J is TRBJ2-2 and V is TRBV11-2; 10 bases map to TRBD2. V was clipped by 1 base and J by 7 bases; unmatched bases: 6. This CDR3 is built from 16 residues. Germline V gene data show CDR1 as SGHAT and CDR2 as FQNNGV. The CDR3: CASSLASGRAGGELFF. CDR3 coding DNA: TGTGCCAGCAGCTTAGCCAGCGGGAGGGCCGGCGGGGAGCTGTTTTTT.

Turning to this clonotype: One end of the junction fails to match germline, which may point to a read error. The rearrangement joins TRBV12-3 or TRBV12-4 to TRBJ2-3, with D possibly being TRBD2 (5 bases). The CDR3 loop spans 15 amino acids. CDR3 nucleotides: TGTGCCAGCAGCCCCGGAGGTGCTAGCACAGATACGGAGTATTTT. It is translated as CASSPGGASTDTEYF.

The chain joins TRBV12-3 or TRBV12-4 to TRBJ2-3, with D perhaps TRBD1 (6 bases). The CDR3 consists of 15 residues. V lost 5 bases, J lost 6 bases, and 18 bases lay in between. DNA of the CDR3: TGTGCCAGCAGTAGATGGGGGCGGGCGGAGGATACGCAGTATTTT. This encodes CASSRWGRAEDTQYF.

As regards this clonotype: Compared with germline, one end of the junction differs, possibly owing to a read error. The chain employs TRBV10-3 and TRBJ2-7; 8 nucleotides line up with TRBD2. Germline V gene sequence: CDR1 ENHRY, CDR2 SYGVKD. This CDR3 has 16 residues. This CDR3 reads CVISESPGLGTYEQYF. In DNA form, the CDR3 reads TGTGTCATCAGTGAGTCCCCGGGACTAGGAACCTACGAGCAGTACTTC.

A single count supports this clonotype. This rearrangement joins TRBV7-2 to TRBJ1-5, with 10 bases aligning to TRBD1. Germline V gives CDR1 SGHTA, CDR2 FQGNSA. Trimming at V came to 5 bases and at J to 4 bases, leaving 8 bases not matched to a gene. CDR3 size: 16 residues. CDR3 coding DNA: TGTGCCAGCAGCCTAGGGGACAGGGGAAGGAATCAGCCCCAGCATTTT. Translated: CASSLGDRGRNQPQHF.

There are a few counts of this clonotype. Here the CDR3 DNA reads TGTGCCACCAGCAGCCGGGACGACCATCTTTCACCCCTCCACTTT. Its translation is CATSSRDDHLSPLHF. The genes are TRBV15 and TRBJ1-6; D is perhaps TRBD1 (5 bases). The CDR3 sequence is 15 residues long. V was trimmed by 3 bases and J by 9 bases, leaving 15 bases between them. In germline, CDR1 is LNHNV, CDR2 YYDKDF (reference sequence).

The rearrangement uses TRBV7-2 and TRBJ2-1, with TRBD2 matching over 14 bases. The CDR3 sequence is 18 residues long. Germline CDR1 reads SGHTA; CDR2 reads FQGNSA. The J segment lost 6 bases and the V segment lost 5 bases, leaving 12 bases of the junction unmatched. The CDR3 loop reads CASSKRTSGRSGSNEQFF. In DNA form, the CDR3 reads TGTGCCAGCAGCAAAAGGACTAGCGGGAGGTCGGGGTCCAATGAGCAGTTCTTC.

This clonotype was seen at least ten times. The V call is TRBV28, the J call TRBJ2-7, with 11 bases lining up with TRBD2. Germline assignment: CDR1 MDHEN and CDR2 SYDVKM. There are 14 residues in the CDR3. The trim removed 5 bases at V and 4 bases at J, leaving 4 bases unmatched. The CDR3, as DNA: TGTGCCAGCAGTCCTCGGACTAGCGGGTACGAGCAGTACTTC. This sequence encodes CASSPRTSGYEQYF.

The V call is TRBV6-1, the J call TRBJ2-1, with 7 bases fitting TRBD1. The germline CDR1 and CDR2 sequences are MNHNS and SASEGT. The CDR3 is made up of 11 amino acids. V was clipped by 6 bases and J by 15 bases; unmatched bases: 8. In DNA form, the CDR3 reads TGTGCCAGCAGAAACGAGGGGGCCCTGTTCTTC. As protein: CASRNEGALFF.

This clonotype was seen only a few times. This chain uses TRBV7-2 with TRBJ2-3, with D perhaps TRBD2 (6 bases). CDR3 size: 14 residues. The germline V gene has CDR1 SGHTA and CDR2 FQGNSA. V was trimmed by 4 bases and J by 4 bases, leaving 12 bases between them. The DNA for the CDR3 is TGTGCCAGCAGCTACGGAGGGTCGGCAGATACGCAGTATTTT. This codes for CASSYGGSADTQYF.